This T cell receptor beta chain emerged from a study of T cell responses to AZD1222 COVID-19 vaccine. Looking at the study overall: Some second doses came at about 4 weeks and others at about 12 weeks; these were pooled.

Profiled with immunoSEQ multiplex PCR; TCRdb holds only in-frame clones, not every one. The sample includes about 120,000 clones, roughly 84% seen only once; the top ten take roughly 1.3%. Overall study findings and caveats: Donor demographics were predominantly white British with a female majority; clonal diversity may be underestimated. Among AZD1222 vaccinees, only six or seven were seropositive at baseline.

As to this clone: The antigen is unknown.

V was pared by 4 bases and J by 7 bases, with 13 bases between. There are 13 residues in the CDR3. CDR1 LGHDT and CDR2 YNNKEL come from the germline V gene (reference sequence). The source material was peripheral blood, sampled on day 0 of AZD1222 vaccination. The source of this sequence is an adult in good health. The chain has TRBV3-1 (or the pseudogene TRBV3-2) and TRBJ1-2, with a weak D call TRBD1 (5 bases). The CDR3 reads CASSPIGDGGYTF. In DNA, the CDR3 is TGTGCCAGCAGCCCGATAGGGGACGGTGGCTACACCTTC.